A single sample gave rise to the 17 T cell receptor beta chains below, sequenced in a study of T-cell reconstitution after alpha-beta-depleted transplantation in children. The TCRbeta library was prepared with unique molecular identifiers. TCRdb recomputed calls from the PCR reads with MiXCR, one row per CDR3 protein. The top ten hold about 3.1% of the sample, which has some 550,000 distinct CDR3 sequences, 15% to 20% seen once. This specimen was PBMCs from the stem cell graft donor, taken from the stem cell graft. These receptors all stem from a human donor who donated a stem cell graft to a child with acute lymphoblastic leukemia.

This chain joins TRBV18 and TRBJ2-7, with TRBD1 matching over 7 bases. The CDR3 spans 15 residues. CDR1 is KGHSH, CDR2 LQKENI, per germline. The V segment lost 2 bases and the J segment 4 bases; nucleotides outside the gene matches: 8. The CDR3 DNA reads TGTGCCAGCTCACCAAAACAGGGGCCTGGATACGAGCAGTACTTC. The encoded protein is CASSPKQGPGYEQYF.

CDR3 bases: TGTGCCAGCAGCCCAGCTACGAGCTCTGGAAACACCATATATTTT. Translation: CASSPATSSGNTIYF. The chain combines TRBV6-1 with TRBJ1-3; D gene ambiguous. The germline gives CDR1 MNHNS, CDR2 SASEGT. This CDR3 region has 15 residues. V lost 6 bases, J lost 0 bases, and 12 bases lay in between.

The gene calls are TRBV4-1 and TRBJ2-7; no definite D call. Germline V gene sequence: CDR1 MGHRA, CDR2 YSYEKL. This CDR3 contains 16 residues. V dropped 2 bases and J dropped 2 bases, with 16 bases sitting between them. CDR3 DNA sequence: TGCGCCAGCAGCCAAACCACTAAAATAAATCCCTACGAGCAGTACTTC. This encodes CASSQTTKINPYEQYF.

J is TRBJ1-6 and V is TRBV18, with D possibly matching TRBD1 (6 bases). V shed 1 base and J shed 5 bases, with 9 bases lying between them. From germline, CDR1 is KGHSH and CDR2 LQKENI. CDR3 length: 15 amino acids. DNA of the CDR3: TGTGCCAGCTCACCACTAGACAGGAATAATTCACCCCTCCACTTT. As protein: CASSPLDRNNSPLHF.

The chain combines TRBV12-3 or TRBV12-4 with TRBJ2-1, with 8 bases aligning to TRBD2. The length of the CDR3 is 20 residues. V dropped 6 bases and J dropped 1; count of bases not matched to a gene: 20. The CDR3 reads CASSGFPPVAGPLSYNEQFF. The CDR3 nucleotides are TGTGCCAGCAGCGGATTTCCACCAGTAGCGGGGCCTCTTTCCTACAATGAGCAGTTCTTC.

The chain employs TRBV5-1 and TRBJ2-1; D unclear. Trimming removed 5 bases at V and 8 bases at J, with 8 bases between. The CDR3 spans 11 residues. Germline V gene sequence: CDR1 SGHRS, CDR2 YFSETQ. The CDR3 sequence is CASRLADEQFF. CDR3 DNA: TGCGCCAGCAGGCTGGCGGATGAGCAGTTCTTC.

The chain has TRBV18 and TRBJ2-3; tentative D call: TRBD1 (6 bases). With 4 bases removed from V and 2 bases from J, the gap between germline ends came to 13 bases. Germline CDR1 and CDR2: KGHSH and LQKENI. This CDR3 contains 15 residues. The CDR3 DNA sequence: TGTGCCAGCTCACAAGGCCGGACAGTCACAGATACGCAGTATTTT. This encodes CASSQGRTVTDTQYF.

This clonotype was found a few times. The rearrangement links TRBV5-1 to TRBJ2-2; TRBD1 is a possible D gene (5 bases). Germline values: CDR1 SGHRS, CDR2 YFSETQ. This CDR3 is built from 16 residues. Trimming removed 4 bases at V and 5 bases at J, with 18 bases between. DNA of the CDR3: TGCGCCAGCAGCGCACTACAGGCTATCGGGACCGGGGAGCTGTTTTTT. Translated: CASSALQAIGTGELFF.

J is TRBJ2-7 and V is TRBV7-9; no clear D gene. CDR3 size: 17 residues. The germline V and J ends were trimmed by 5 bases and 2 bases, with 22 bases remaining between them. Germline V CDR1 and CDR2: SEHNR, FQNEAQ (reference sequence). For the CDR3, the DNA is TGTGCCAGCAGCCCACCGATGGGCCGCGTGAAAACCTACGAGCAGTACTTC. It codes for CASSPPMGRVKTYEQYF.

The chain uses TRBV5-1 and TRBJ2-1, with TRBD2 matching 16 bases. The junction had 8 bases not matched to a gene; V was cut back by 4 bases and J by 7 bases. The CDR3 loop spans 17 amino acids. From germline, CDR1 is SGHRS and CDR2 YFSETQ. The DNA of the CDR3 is TGCGCCAGCAGCGAGGGGACTAGCGGGAGGGCCGAGAATGAGCAGTTCTTC. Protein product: CASSEGTSGRAENEQFF.

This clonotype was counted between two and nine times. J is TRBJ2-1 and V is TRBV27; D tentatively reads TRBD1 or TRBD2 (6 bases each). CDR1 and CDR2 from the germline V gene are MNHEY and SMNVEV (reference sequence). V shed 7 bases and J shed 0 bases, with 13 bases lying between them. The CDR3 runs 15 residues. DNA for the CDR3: TGTGCCAGCACCTTCGGGGGCAGCTCCTACAATGAGCAGTTCTTC. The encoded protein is CASTFGGSSYNEQFF.

This chain's CDR3 is CATSREEGALSYEQYF. As DNA, the CDR3 is TGTGCCACCAGCAGAGAAGAGGGCGCCTTGTCCTACGAGCAGTACTTC. V gene TRBV15 combines with J gene TRBJ2-7; a possible D gene is TRBD2 (5 bases). V lost 0 bases, J lost 1 base, and 13 bases lay in between. Germline CDR1 reads LNHNV; CDR2 reads YYDKDF (reference sequence). This CDR3 comprises 16 residues.

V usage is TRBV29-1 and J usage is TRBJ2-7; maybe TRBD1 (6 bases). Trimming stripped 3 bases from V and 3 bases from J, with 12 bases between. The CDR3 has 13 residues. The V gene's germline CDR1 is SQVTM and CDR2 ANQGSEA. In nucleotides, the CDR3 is TGCAGCGTTGAGGTACCAGGGGACTACGAGCAGTACTTC. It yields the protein CSVEVPGDYEQYF.

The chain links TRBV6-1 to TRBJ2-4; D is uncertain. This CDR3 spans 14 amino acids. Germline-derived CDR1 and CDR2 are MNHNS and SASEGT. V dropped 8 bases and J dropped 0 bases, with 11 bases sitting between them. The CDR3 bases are TGTGCCAGCGGCCATGCTCTAGCCAAAAACATTCAGTACTTC. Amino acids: CASGHALAKNIQYF.

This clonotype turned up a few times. The CDR3 bases are TGCAGTGCTAGAGATGGAAGGGACAGACGAGTTTTTGAAACGCAGTATTTT. It yields the protein CSARDGRDRRVFETQYF. This chain links TRBV20-1 with TRBJ2-3; TRBD1 aligns across 7 bases. V lost 0 bases and J lost 9; bases outside the gene matches: 18. CDR1 and CDR2 from the germline V gene are DFQATT and SNEGSKA (reference sequence). This CDR3 region has 17 residues.

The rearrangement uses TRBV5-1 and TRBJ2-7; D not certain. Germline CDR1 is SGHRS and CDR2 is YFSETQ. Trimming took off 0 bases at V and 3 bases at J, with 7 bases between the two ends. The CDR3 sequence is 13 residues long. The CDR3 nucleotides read TGCGCCAGCAGCTTGGATGCGGACTACGAGCAGTACTTC. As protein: CASSLDADYEQYF. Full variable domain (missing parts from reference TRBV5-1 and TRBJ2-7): KAGVTQTPRYLIKTRGQQVTLSCSPISGHRSVSWYQQTPGQGLQFLFEYFSETQRNKGNFPGRFSGRQFSNSRSEMNVSTLELGDSALYLCASSLDADYEQYFGPGTRLTVT.

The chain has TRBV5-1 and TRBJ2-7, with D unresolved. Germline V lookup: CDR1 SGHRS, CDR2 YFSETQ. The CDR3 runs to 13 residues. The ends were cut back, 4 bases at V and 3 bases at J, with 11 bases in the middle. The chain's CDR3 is CASSPPLNYEQYF. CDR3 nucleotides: TGCGCCAGCAGCCCTCCTCTTAACTACGAGCAGTACTTC. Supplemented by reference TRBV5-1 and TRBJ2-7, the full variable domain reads KAGVTQTPRYLIKTRGQQVTLSCSPISGHRSVSWYQQTPGQGLQFLFEYFSETQRNKGNFPGRFSGRQFSNSRSEMNVSTLELGDSALYLCASSPPLNYEQYFGPGTRLTVT.